This T cell receptor (beta chain) was recorded in a study of CD8+ T cells in alopecia areata. Study-level findings and limits: In scalp samples, resident alphabeta T cells of normal skin are also sequenced.

TCR sequencing used cDNA made by reverse transcription of extracted RNA. Sequenced by immunoSEQ multiplex PCR; TCRdb stores in-frame clones only, minus some. The sample contains some 100,000 clones, around 58% of which appear only once. The treatment: oral pan-JAK inhibitor, 5-10 mg twice daily. The CDR3 length is 13 residues. CDR1 SGHNT and CDR2 YYREEE come from the germline V gene (reference sequence). The V segment lost 4 bases and the J segment 8 bases; nucleotides outside the gene matches: 5. On this clone itself: Antigen specificity is unknown.

This sequence was found in a human donor with alopecia areata. The sample here was CD8+ T cells sorted from blood, taken at week 4, from a patient treated with tofacitinib. The V and J genes are TRBV5-4 and TRBJ2-1; 8 bases line up with TRBD1. CDR3 bases: TGTGCCAGCAGCATGGACAGGGTTGATGAGCAGTTCTTC. Translation: CASSMDRVDEQFF.